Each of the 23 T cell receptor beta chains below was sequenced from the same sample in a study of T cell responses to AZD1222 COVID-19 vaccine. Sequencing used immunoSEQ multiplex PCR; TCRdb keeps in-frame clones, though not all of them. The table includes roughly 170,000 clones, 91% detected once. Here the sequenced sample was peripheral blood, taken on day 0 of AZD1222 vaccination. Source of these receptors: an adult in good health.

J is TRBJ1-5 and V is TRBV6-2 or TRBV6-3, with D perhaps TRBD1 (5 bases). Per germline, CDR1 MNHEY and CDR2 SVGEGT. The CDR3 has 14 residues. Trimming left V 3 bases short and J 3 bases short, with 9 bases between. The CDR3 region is CASSYGGFNQPQHF. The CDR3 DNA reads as TGTGCCAGCAGTTATGGGGGTTTCAATCAGCCCCAGCATTTT.

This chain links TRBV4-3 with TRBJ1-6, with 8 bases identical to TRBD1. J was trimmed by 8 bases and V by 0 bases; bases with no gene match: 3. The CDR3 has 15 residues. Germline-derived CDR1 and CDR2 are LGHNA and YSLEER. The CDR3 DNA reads TGCGCCAGCAGCCAAGAGCAGGGGGCGTATTCACCCCTCCACTTT. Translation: CASSQEQGAYSPLHF.

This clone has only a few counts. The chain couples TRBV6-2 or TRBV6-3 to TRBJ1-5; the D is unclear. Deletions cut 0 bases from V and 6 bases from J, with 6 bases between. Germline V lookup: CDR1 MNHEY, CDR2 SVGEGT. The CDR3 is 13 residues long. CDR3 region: CASSYSDSQPQHF. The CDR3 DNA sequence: TGTGCCAGCAGTTACTCCGATAGTCAGCCCCAGCATTTT.

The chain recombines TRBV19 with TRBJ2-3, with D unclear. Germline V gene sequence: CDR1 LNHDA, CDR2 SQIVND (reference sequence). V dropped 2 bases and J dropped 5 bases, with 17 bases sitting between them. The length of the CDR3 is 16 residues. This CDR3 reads CASSIRPALEGDTQYF. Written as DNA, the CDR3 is TGTGCCAGTAGTATAAGACCTGCCCTGGAAGGAGATACGCAGTATTTT.

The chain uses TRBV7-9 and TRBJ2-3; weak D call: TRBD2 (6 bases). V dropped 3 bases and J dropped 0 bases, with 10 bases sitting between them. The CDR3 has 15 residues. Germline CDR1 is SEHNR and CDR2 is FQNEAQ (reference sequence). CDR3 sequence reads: CASSFKSGSTDTQYF. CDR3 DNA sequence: TGTGCCAGCAGCTTTAAGAGCGGGAGCACAGATACGCAGTATTTT.

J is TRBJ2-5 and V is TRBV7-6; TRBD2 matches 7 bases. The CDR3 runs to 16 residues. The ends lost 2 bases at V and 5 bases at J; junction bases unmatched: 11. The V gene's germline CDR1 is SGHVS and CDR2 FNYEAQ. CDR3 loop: CASSLSPTTSLETQYF. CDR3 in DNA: TGTGCCAGCAGCTTATCCCCAACGACTAGCCTGGAGACCCAGTACTTC.

The CDR3 sequence: CASSLGSRADNPSNQPQHF. In DNA, the CDR3 is TGTGCCAGCAGCTTGGGGTCCCGGGCAGATAATCCTAGTAATCAGCCCCAGCATTTT. The V gene is TRBV5-5, the J gene TRBJ1-5; D is unresolved. The CDR3 is made up of 19 amino acids. In germline, CDR1 is SGHKS, CDR2 YYEKEE (reference sequence). V dropped 0 bases and J dropped 4 bases, with 23 bases sitting between them.

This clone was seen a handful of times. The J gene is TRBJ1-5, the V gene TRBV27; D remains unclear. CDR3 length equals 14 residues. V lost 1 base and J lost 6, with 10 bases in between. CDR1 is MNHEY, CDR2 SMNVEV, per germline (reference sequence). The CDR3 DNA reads TGTGCCAGCAGTTTATATAGTTCCACTCAGCCCCAGCATTTT. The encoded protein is CASSLYSSTQPQHF.

The DNA for the CDR3 is TGTGCCAGCAGGCCCGGGGGTACCGGGGAGCTGTTTTTT. Amino acids: CASRPGGTGELFF. The V call is TRBV11-2, the J call TRBJ2-2; TRBD2 might be the D (6 bases). Germline V gene data show CDR1 as SGHAT and CDR2 as FQNNGV. Deletions cut 6 bases from V and 5 bases from J, with 10 bases between. CDR3 length: 13 residues. Complete variable domain (other parts from reference TRBV11-2 and TRBJ2-2): EAGVAQSPRYKIIEKRQSVAFWCNPISGHATLYWYQQILGQGPKLLIQFQNNGVVDDSQLPKDRFSAERLKGVDSTLKIQPAKLEDSAVYLCASRPGGTGELFFGEGSRLTVL.

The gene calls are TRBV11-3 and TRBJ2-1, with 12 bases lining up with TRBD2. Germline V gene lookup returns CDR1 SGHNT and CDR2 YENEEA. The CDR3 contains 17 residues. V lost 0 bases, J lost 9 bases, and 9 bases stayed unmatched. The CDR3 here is CASSLDLLAGGPSEQFF. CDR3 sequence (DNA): TGTGCCAGCAGCTTAGATCTCCTAGCGGGAGGGCCTAGTGAGCAGTTCTTC.

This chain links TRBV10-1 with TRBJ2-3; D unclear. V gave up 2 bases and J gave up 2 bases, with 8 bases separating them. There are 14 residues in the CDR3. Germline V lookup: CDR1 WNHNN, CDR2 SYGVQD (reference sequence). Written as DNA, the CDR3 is TGCGCCAGCAGTGAGACCGGACCCACAGATACGCAGTATTTT. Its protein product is CASSETGPTDTQYF.

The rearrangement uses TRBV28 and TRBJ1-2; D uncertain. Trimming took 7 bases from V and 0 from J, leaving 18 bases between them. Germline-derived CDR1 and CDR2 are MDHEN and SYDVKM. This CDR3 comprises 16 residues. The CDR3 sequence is CASMELDGPTNYGYTF. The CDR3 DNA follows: TGTGCCAGCATGGAATTGGACGGACCCACTAACTATGGCTACACCTTC.

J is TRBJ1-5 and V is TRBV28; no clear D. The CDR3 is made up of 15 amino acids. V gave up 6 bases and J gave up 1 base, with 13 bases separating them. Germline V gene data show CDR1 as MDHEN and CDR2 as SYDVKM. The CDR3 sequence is CASRLGRISNQPQHF. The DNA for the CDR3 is TGTGCCAGCAGACTCGGGCGGATAAGCAATCAGCCCCAGCATTTT.

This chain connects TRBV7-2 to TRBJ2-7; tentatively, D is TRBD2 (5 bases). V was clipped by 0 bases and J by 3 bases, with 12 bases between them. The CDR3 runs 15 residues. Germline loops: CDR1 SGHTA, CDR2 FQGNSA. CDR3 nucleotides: TGTGCCAGCAGCTTAGCTACGGGGATATTCTACGAGCAGTACTTC. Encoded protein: CASSLATGIFYEQYF.

For the CDR3, the DNA is TGTGCCAGCAGTTCCGGGACCGCCCGTATCTATGGCTACACCTTC. Protein product: CASSSGTARIYGYTF. The chain carries TRBV28 and TRBJ1-2; maybe TRBD1 (5 bases). This CDR3 comprises 15 residues. Germline V gene sequence: CDR1 MDHEN, CDR2 SYDVKM. V lost 4 bases and J 4 bases, leaving 16 bases between the germline ends.

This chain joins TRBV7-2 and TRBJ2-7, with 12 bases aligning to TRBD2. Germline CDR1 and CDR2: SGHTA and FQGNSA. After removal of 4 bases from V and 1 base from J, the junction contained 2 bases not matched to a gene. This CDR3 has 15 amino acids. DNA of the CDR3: TGTGCCAGCAGCTGGGGACTAGCGGGTTCCTACGAGCAGTACTTC. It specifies CASSWGLAGSYEQYF.

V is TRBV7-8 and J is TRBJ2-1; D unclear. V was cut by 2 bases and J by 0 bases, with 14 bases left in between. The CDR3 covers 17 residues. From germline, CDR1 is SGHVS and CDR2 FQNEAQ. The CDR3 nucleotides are TGTGCCAGCAGCTTATATGGGGTCCTAAGCTCCTACAATGAGCAGTTCTTC. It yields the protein CASSLYGVLSSYNEQFF.

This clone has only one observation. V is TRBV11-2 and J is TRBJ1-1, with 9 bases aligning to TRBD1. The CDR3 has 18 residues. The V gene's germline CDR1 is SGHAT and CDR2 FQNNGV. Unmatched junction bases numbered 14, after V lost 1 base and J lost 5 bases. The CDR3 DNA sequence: TGTGCCAGCAGCTTAGGTCCGTTCCGGGACAGGGTAGAAACTGAAGCTTTCTTT. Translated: CASSLGPFRDRVETEAFF.

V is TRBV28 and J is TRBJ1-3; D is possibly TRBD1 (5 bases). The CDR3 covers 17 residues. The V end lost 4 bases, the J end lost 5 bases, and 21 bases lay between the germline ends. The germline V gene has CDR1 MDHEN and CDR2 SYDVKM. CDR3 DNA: TGTGCCAGCAGTTCAAGGGGAGGGGCTCAAACGAGAAACACCATATATTTT. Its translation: CASSSRGGAQTRNTIYF.

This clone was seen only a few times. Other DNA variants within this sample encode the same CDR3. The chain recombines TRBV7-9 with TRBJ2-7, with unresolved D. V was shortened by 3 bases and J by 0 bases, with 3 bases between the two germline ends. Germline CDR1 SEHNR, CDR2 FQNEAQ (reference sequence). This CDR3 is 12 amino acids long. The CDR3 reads CASSFDSYEQYF. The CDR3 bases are TGTGCCAGCAGCTTTGACTCCTACGAGCAGTACTTC.

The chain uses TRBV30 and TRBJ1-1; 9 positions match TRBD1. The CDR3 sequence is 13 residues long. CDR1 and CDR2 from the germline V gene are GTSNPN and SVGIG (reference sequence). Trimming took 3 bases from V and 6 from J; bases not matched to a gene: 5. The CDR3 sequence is CAWRPGQGAEAFF. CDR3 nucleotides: TGTGCCTGGAGACCGGGACAGGGCGCTGAAGCTTTCTTT.

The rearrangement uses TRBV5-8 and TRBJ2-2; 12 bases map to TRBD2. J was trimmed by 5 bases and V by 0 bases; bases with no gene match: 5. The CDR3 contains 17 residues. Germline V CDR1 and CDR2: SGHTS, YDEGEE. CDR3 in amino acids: CASSLGLAGVGTGELFF. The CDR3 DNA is TGTGCCAGCAGCTTGGGACTAGCGGGAGTGGGGACCGGGGAGCTGTTTTTT. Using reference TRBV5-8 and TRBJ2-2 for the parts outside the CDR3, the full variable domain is EAGVTQSPTHLIKTRGQQATLRCSPISGHTSVYWYQQALGLGLQFLLWYDEGEERNRGNFPPRFSGRQFPNYSSELNVNALELEDSALYLCASSLGLAGVGTGELFFGEGSRLTVL.

In DNA form, the CDR3 reads TGTGCCAGCAGCTTCGGTCCAGGGGGTAATAACGAGCAGTACTTC. Translating gives CASSFGPGGNNEQYF. The chain joins TRBV7-9 to TRBJ2-7; 7 bases map to TRBD1. The CDR3 spans 15 residues. With V trimmed by 3 bases and J by 5 bases, 10 bases remained unmatched. From germline, CDR1 is SEHNR and CDR2 FQNEAQ (reference sequence). The full variable domain, its missing parts supplied by reference TRBV7-9 and TRBJ2-7, is DTGVSQNPRHKITKRGQNVTFRCDPISEHNRLYWYRQTLGQGPEFLTYFQNEAQLEKSRLLSDRFSAERPKGSFSTLEIQRTEQGDSAMYLCASSFGPGGNNEQYFGPGTRLTVT.